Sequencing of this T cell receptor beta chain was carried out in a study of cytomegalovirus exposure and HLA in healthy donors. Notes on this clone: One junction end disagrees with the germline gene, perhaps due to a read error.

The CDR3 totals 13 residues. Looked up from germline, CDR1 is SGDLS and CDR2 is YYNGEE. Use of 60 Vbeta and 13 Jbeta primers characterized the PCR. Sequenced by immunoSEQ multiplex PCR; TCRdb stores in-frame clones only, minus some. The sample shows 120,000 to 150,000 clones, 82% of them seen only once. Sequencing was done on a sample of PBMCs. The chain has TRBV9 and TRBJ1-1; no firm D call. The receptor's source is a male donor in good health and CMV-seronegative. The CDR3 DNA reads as TGTGCCAGTAGCGGAAGAGAGGACACTGAAGCTTTCTTT. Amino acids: CASSGREDTEAFF.